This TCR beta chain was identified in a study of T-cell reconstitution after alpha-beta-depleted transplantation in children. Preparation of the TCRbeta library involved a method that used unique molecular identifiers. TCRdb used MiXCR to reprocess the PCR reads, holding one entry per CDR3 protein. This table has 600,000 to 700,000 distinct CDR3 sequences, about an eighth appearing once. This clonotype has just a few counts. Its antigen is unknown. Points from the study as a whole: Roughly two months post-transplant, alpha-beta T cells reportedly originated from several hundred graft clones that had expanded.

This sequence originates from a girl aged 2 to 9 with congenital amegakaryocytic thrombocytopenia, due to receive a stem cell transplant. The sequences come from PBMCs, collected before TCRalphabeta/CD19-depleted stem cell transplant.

The CDR3 loop is CASTKGVPGEKLFF. CDR3 DNA: TGTGCCAGCACAAAGGGCGTACCGGGGGAAAAACTGTTTTTT. The chain links TRBV6-1 to TRBJ1-4; D is unresolved. Germline V CDR1 and CDR2: MNHNS, SASEGT. This CDR3 spans 14 amino acids. The V and J ends lost 7 bases and 8 bases respectively, with 17 bases between them.